This T cell receptor beta chain was recorded in a study of beta chain features in type 1 diabetes. Study-wide background: All samples together contributed around 98,000,000 sorted cells for examination. Study conclusions and caveats: Compared to healthy donors, patients appeared to have naive, central memory and Treg TCRB repertoires that were more alike. PCR might show a preference for shorter templates, equally across patients and controls. Patients with type 1 diabetes carried fewer insertions and had more deletions at their VDJ junctions. Moderately but significantly shorter TCRB CDR3s were found in Type 1 diabetes patients in all four CD4+ subsets.

With respect to this clone: No antigen is known for it.

Reverse transcription of all isolated RNA meant that expressed TCRB transcripts were sequenced. Clones were read by immunoSEQ multiplex PCR, and TCRdb kept only the in-frame ones, dropping some. The data contain 500,000 to 650,000 clones, 9.5% to 15% of them singletons. The sequenced sample was naive CD4+ T cells from blood. The sequence was obtained from a young man with type 1 diabetes.

The CDR3 here is CSVLTGSSGNTIYF. CDR3 sequence (DNA): TGCAGCGTCCTCACAGGGAGCTCTGGAAACACCATATATTTT. The V and J genes are TRBV29-1 and TRBJ1-3; the D gene is possibly TRBD1 (6 bases). V was cut by 6 bases and J by 0 bases, with 12 bases left in between. The germline CDR1 and CDR2 sequences are SQVTM and ANQGSEA. CDR3 length: 14 amino acids.